This T cell receptor (beta chain) originates from a study of neurological immune-mediated disorders. Unmatched junction bases numbered 6, after V lost 7 bases and J lost 0 bases. Germline V gene lookup returns CDR1 DFQATT and CDR2 SNEGSKA (reference sequence). The CDR3 consists of 14 residues. Study-wide results and limits: The study found no CDR3 amino acid sequences shared by expanded clones across subjects, suggesting private repertoires in all groups. HTLV-1-associated myelopathy ranked highest for TCR clonal expansion and multiple sclerosis lowest, beneath healthy controls.

This clonotype was recorded many times. The antigen remains unidentified. TCRdb analysed the 5' RACE reads with MiXCR anew, one entry per CDR3 protein. This table has tens of thousands of distinct CDR3 sequences, about 9.7% appearing once. The sequenced material came from PBMCs. This sequence originates from a man aged 50 to 60 in good health. V usage is TRBV20-1 and J usage is TRBJ2-4; 7 bases match TRBD1. The CDR3 bases are TGCAGTGTCCTAAGGGGGCTAGCCAAAAACATTCAGTACTTC. It encodes CSVLRGLAKNIQYF.